This TCR beta chain was identified in a study of cytomegalovirus exposure and HLA in healthy donors. Trimming at V came to 3 bases and at J to 6 bases, leaving 9 bases not matched to a gene. The CDR3 runs to 14 residues. Germline V gene lookup returns CDR1 GTSNPN and CDR2 SVGIG (reference sequence). The study's findings and limits: The HLA-A and HLA-B alleles of most subjects were reportedly predicted accurately from TCR beta sequences. Excluded: some indistinguishable V segments such as TRBV6-2 and TRBV6-3.

This clone was counted between two and nine times. What it binds is not known. The PCR used 60 Vbeta and 13 Jbeta primers. Here immunoSEQ multiplex PCR was the method, and the copy in TCRdb shows in-frame clones only, minus some. The profile covers approximately 110,000 clones, with 15% appearing a single time and 1.5% to 2% taken by the ten largest. The chain joins TRBV30 to TRBJ1-1; 8 positions agree with TRBD1. Source material: PBMCs. The source of this sequence is a woman younger than 35 in good health and CMV-seronegative. DNA for the CDR3: TGTGCCTGGAGCGCGGACAGGGTCAACCCTGAAGCTTTCTTT. Translated: CAWSADRVNPEAFF.